This TCR beta chain stems from a study of CD8 T cells in Susac syndrome. General study findings and limits: The study admitted that it had a relatively small number of individuals in its TCR sequencing and HLA analysis.

The controls, all healthy donors, were matched for age and sex. Negative isolation was used for CD8+ and CD4+ T cells and FACS enrichment for TEMRA cells. Reverse transcription of about 0.45 to 1 ug RNA was performed with random hexamers. The amplification used immunoSEQ multiplex PCR on TCR beta CDR3; it spanned 54 Vbeta and 13 Jbeta. TCRdb independently ran MiXCR on the immunoSEQ multiplex PCR reads; one entry per CDR3 protein. The sample includes 150,000 or so distinct CDR3 sequences, around 96% of them seen just once. With respect to this clonotype: Its matching antigen is unknown.

The CDR3 extends over 13 amino acids. Per the germline V gene, CDR1 is MNHNS and CDR2 is SASEGT. The ends lost 2 bases at V and 9 bases at J; junction bases unmatched: 0. Sequenced material: CD4+ T cells from PBMCs. V and J are TRBV6-1 and TRBJ1-6, with 8 bases matching TRBD1. The TCR originated in a human donor in good health. CDR3 sequence reads: CASSEQGASPLHF. The CDR3 nucleotides are TGTGCCAGCAGTGAACAGGGGGCTTCACCCCTCCACTTT.